Listed below are T cell receptor beta chains from one sample, sequenced in a study of T-cell reconstitution after alpha-beta-depleted transplantation in children. One entry per CDR3 protein results from TCRdb running MiXCR on the PCR reads. Here the sample spans about 610,000 distinct CDR3 sequences, roughly 10% being singletons. Here the sequenced sample was PBMCs from the stem cell graft donor, taken from the stem cell graft. The origin of the receptors is a human donor who donated a stem cell graft to a child with acute myeloid leukemia. Each CDR3 is given with its conserved first and last residue. The order of the fields is D gene, V gene, clone size, J gene, CDR3 protein, CDR3 DNA. D genes are given only for firm matches. Only some rows state a clone size, as once, few, many or a class for expanded clones.

d_gene: TRBD2; v_gene: TRBV6-2/TRBV6-3; abundance: many; j_gene: TRBJ2-7; CDR3aa: CASSSLLWREIYEQYF; CDR3nt: TGTGCCAGCAGTTCCCTCCTCTGGCGGGAGATCTACGAGCAGTACTTC
d_gene: .; v_gene: TRBV5-1; abundance: .; j_gene: TRBJ2-1; CDR3aa: CASSSTGTQANEQFF; CDR3nt: TGCGCCAGCAGCTCCACAGGGACGCAGGCCAATGAGCAGTTCTTC
d_gene: TRBD2; v_gene: TRBV2; abundance: once; j_gene: TRBJ2-1; CDR3aa: CASRRPSGSPNNEQFF; CDR3nt: TGTGCCAGCAGACGCCCGAGCGGGAGTCCAAACAATGAGCAGTTCTTC
d_gene: TRBD2; v_gene: TRBV24-1; abundance: .; j_gene: TRBJ2-1; CDR3aa: CATKASGRLGGSYNEQFF; CDR3nt: TGTGCCACCAAGGCTAGCGGGAGATTAGGGGGCTCCTACAATGAGCAGTTCTTC
d_gene: TRBD2; v_gene: TRBV6-5; abundance: many; j_gene: TRBJ2-1; CDR3aa: CASSYSRTSVYNEQFF; CDR3nt: TGTGCCAGCAGTTACTCCCGGACTAGCGTGTATAATGAGCAGTTCTTC
d_gene: TRBD2; v_gene: TRBV10-3; abundance: many; j_gene: TRBJ2-7; CDR3aa: CAIRGESSGPYEQYF; CDR3nt: TGTGCCATCAGGGGGGAGTCTAGCGGACCCTACGAGCAGTACTTC
d_gene: TRBD2; v_gene: TRBV29-1; abundance: many; j_gene: TRBJ2-7; CDR3aa: CSGLAGGPYEQYF; CDR3nt: TGCAGCGGACTAGCGGGAGGGCCTTACGAGCAGTACTTC
d_gene: .; v_gene: TRBV30; abundance: few; j_gene: TRBJ2-3; CDR3aa: CAWRTDGNTQYF; CDR3nt: TGTGCCTGGAGAACCGACGGGAATACGCAGTATTTT
d_gene: TRBD2; v_gene: TRBV5-1; abundance: .; j_gene: TRBJ2-1; CDR3aa: CASGLAESSYNEQFF; CDR3nt: TGCGCCAGCGGACTAGCGGAGAGCTCCTACAATGAGCAGTTCTTC
d_gene: .; v_gene: TRBV12-5; abundance: .; j_gene: TRBJ1-1; CDR3aa: CASGTAQLGSTEAFF; CDR3nt: TGTGCTAGTGGTACCGCACAGTTGGGGAGCACTGAAGCTTTCTTT
d_gene: .; v_gene: TRBV29-1; abundance: few; j_gene: TRBJ1-3; CDR3aa: CSASGLSGNTIYF; CDR3nt: TGCAGCGCCTCGGGATTATCTGGAAACACCATATATTTT
d_gene: .; v_gene: TRBV30; abundance: many; j_gene: TRBJ2-6; CDR3aa: CACVSGANVLTF; CDR3nt: TGTGCCTGCGTCTCTGGGGCCAACGTCCTGACTTTC
d_gene: .; v_gene: TRBV15; abundance: few; j_gene: TRBJ2-4; CDR3aa: CATSRDRGDHLRKYF; CDR3nt: TGTGCCACCAGCAGAGATCGGGGCGACCACCTTAGAAAGTACTTC
d_gene: .; v_gene: TRBV20-1; abundance: .; j_gene: TRBJ2-3; CDR3aa: CSARGETVPSTDTQYF; CDR3nt: TGCAGTGCTAGAGGGGAGACGGTGCCTAGCACAGATACGCAGTATTTT
d_gene: TRBD1; v_gene: TRBV4-3; abundance: .; j_gene: TRBJ1-4; CDR3aa: CASSQFTGAGTFQGEKLFF; CDR3nt: TGCGCCAGCAGCCAGTTCACAGGGGCAGGGACGTTCCAGGGTGAAAAACTGTTTTTT
d_gene: TRBD2; v_gene: TRBV6-2/TRBV6-3; abundance: few; j_gene: TRBJ2-7; CDR3aa: CASSYRAGGPYEQYF; CDR3nt: TGTGCCAGCAGTTACAGGGCGGGAGGGCCCTACGAGCAGTACTTC
d_gene: .; v_gene: TRBV7-2; abundance: few; j_gene: TRBJ2-1; CDR3aa: CASGRYNEQFF; CDR3nt: TGTGCCAGCGGTCGGTACAATGAGCAGTTCTTC
d_gene: TRBD2; v_gene: TRBV4-3; abundance: .; j_gene: TRBJ2-7; CDR3aa: CASSQEGGPSYEQYF; CDR3nt: TGCGCCAGCAGCCAAGAGGGAGGGCCTTCCTACGAGCAGTACTTC
d_gene: .; v_gene: TRBV6-2/TRBV6-3; abundance: many; j_gene: TRBJ2-2; CDR3aa: CASSYRRENTGELFF; CDR3nt: TGTGCCAGCAGTTACCGCAGGGAGAACACCGGGGAGCTGTTTTTT
d_gene: .; v_gene: TRBV21-1; abundance: .; j_gene: TRBJ2-5; CDR3aa: CASSNRQAIRETQYF; CDR3nt: TGTGCCAGCAGCAACCGACAGGCCATTCGAGAGACCCAGTACTTC